The 4 T cell receptor beta chains given below trace back to one sample, sequenced in a study of shared clonotypes between healthy human individuals. Repertoires were generated with immunoSEQ multiplex PCR, while TCRdb's copy carries only in-frame clones and drops some. The repertoire holds 2 million to 2.5 million clones, with roughly 90% as singletons. Sequencing was carried out using naive CD4+ T cells from PBMCs. Subset given: CD45RA+ positively selected. Receptors were obtained from a man in his late teens or twenties in good health. Some clones in this sample may be carry-over from other donors' samples.

The chain employs TRBV6-1 and TRBJ2-1, with D perhaps TRBD2 (6 bases). The CDR3 spans 17 residues. The ends were cut back, 4 bases at V and 5 bases at J, with 21 bases in the middle. Germline lookup yields CDR1 MNHNS and CDR2 SASEGT. The CDR3 protein is CASSATAAGLEDNEQFF. In nucleotides, the CDR3 is TGTGCCAGCAGTGCTACCGCGGCGGGGCTAGAGGACAATGAGCAGTTCTTC.

This sequence joins TRBV28 and TRBJ1-4; no definite D call. There are 16 residues in the CDR3. V was cut by 4 bases and J by 4 bases, with 16 bases left in between. The germline V gene encodes CDR1 MDHEN and CDR2 SYDVKM. Written as DNA, the CDR3 is TGTGCCAGCAGTTCGCCCGAGACTCGAATTAATGAAAAACTGTTTTTT. Translating gives CASSSPETRINEKLFF.

The chain uses TRBV21-1 and TRBJ1-2. TRBV21-1 is annotated as a pseudogene. This CDR3 region has 16 residues. For the CDR3, the DNA is TGTGCCAGCAGCAAAGGTCGAACGGAAAATAACTATGGCTACACCTTC. Amino acids: CASSKGRTENNYGYTF.

The CDR3 here is CASSPLTGMNTGELFF. DNA of the CDR3: TGTGCCAGCTCACCACTGACCGGGATGAACACCGGGGAGCTGTTTTTT. V and J are TRBV18 and TRBJ2-2; perhaps TRBD2 as D (5 bases). Trimming removed 1 base at V and 1 base at J, with 10 bases between. Per germline, CDR1 KGHSH and CDR2 LQKENI. The CDR3 length is 16 residues.